This TCR beta chain was sequenced in a study of early T cells in non-severe SARS-CoV-2 infection. In the study overall: The authors sequenced bulk RNA from unsorted whole blood, leaving chains unpaired.

The table lists this clonotype with many counts. Germline CDR1 reads WSHSY; CDR2 reads SAAADI. The CDR3 runs 15 residues. Trimming took 6 bases from V and 1 from J, leaving 16 bases between them. TCRdb passed the 5' RACE reads through MiXCR, listing each CDR3 protein once. The table lists about 26,000 distinct CDR3 sequences, 4% to 6% of them singletons. The origin of this receptor is an adult who was a healthcare worker with PCR-confirmed SARS-CoV-2 infection or an uninfected control (not recorded which). The sequencing sample was made of whole blood. This rearrangement joins TRBV10-2 to TRBJ2-7, with a possible D match to TRBD2 (6 bases). CDR3 in amino acids: CASRREEGLSYEQYF. The CDR3 nucleotides are TGCGCCAGCAGGCGTGAGGAGGGCTTGTCCTACGAGCAGTACTTC.